The T cell receptor beta chain described here comes from a study of T cells in Graves' hyperthyroidism and ophthalmopathy. Study observations and caveats: Blood also carried most thyroid clonotypes expanded above 0.001.

There are a few counts of this clonotype. Its antigen is currently unknown. The TCR beta CDR3 regions underwent amplification using RNA transcripts as the source. Researchers ran a first-round RT-PCR on the TCR CDR3 using the HTBI primer set. Using its own MiXCR run on the multiplex PCR reads, TCRdb lists one record per CDR3 protein. The sample has 360,000 or so distinct CDR3 sequences; around 18% are singletons. V dropped 3 bases and J dropped 7; count of bases not matched to a gene: 16. Germline lookup yields CDR1 MGHRA and CDR2 YSYEKL. The CDR3 is 18 amino acids. This clonotype was sampled from a woman between 35 and 50 years old with Graves' ophthalmopathy. J is TRBJ2-2 and V is TRBV4-1; 8 bases agree with TRBD1. Sequencing was carried out using blood. CDR3 bases: TGCGCCAGCAGCCAGCGTTACCCGACAGGGGCGGCCGTCGGGGAGCTGTTTTTT. Translated: CASSQRYPTGAAVGELFF.